Following are 18 T cell receptor beta chains from one sample sequenced in a study of cytomegalovirus exposure and HLA in healthy donors. PCR used 60 Vbeta primers and 13 Jbeta primers. Sequencing was performed with immunoSEQ multiplex PCR; in TCRdb, only in-frame clones are kept and a portion is missing. The profile shows approximately 170,000 clones, 73% of them singletons. The sequenced sample consisted of PBMCs. The origin of the receptors is a woman between 18 and 30 years old in good health and CMV-seropositive.

The chain employs TRBV19 and TRBJ2-5; 8 nucleotides match TRBD1. CDR1 is LNHDA and CDR2 is SQIVND in the germline V gene (reference sequence). Losses at the gene ends were 5 bases for V and 7 bases for J; bases not matched to a gene: 6. This CDR3 has 13 amino acids. The chain's CDR3 is CASSLTGVGTQYF. DNA for the CDR3: TGTGCCAGTAGTCTGACAGGGGTGGGGACCCAGTACTTC.

The chain uses TRBV5-1 and TRBJ2-7; possible D gene TRBD2, 5 bases. Trimming took 6 bases from V and 0 from J, leaving 10 bases between them. The length of the CDR3 is 13 residues. CDR1 and CDR2 from the germline V gene are SGHRS and YFSETQ. The CDR3 DNA follows: TGCGCCAGCAATAAGGGAGACTCCTACGAGCAGTACTTC. It is translated as CASNKGDSYEQYF.

The V and J genes are TRBV5-1 and TRBJ1-4; TRBD1 matches 8 bases. Germline values: CDR1 SGHRS, CDR2 YFSETQ. The CDR3 has 15 residues. The V gene end was trimmed by 4 bases and the J gene end by 3 bases; junction bases not matched to a gene: 5. The CDR3 DNA sequence: TGCGCCAGCAGCGACGGACAGGGAGCTAATGAAAAACTGTTTTTT. Encoded protein: CASSDGQGANEKLFF.

This chain connects TRBV9 to TRBJ2-5, with 10 bases matching TRBD2. Per the germline V gene, CDR1 is SGDLS and CDR2 is YYNGEE. J gave up 5 bases and V 0 bases, and 10 bases lay outside the gene matches. CDR3 length: 17 residues. This chain's CDR3 is CASSVAASGGLGETQYF. DNA of the CDR3: TGTGCCAGCAGCGTAGCGGCTAGCGGGGGTCTAGGGGAGACCCAGTACTTC.

The chain employs TRBV13 and TRBJ2-7, with D unclear. The V end lost 0 bases, the J end lost 0 bases, and 6 bases lay between the germline ends. CDR3 length: 14 residues. Germline V gene lookup returns CDR1 PRHDT and CDR2 FYEKMQ (reference sequence). The CDR3 protein is CASSLGVSSYEQYF. CDR3 nucleotide sequence: TGTGCCAGCAGCTTAGGGGTCAGCTCCTACGAGCAGTACTTC.

In this sample, this clone turned up a few times. The V call is TRBV7-2, the J call TRBJ1-2; D is perhaps TRBD1 (6 bases). Trimming removed 1 base at V and 0 bases at J, with 12 bases between. CDR1 and CDR2 (germline): SGHTA, FQGNSA. The CDR3 covers 16 residues. CDR3 nucleotide sequence: TGTGCCAGCAGCTTAGGGGCCAGGACAGCTAACTATGGCTACACCTTC. It translates to CASSLGARTANYGYTF.

The CDR3 here is CASSPDSYGYTF. The CDR3 DNA is TGTGCCAGCAGCCCCGACAGCTATGGCTACACCTTC. The chain combines TRBV5-5 with TRBJ1-2; possibly TRBD1 for D (5 bases). Trimming left V 4 bases short and J 4 bases short, with 8 bases between. Germline loops: CDR1 SGHKS, CDR2 YYEKEE (reference sequence). The CDR3 sequence is 12 residues long.

This clone was seen a handful of times. The V and J genes are TRBV4-2 and TRBJ1-6, with TRBD1 matching over 8 bases. The CDR3 totals 19 residues. Per the germline V gene, CDR1 is LGHNA and CDR2 is YNFKEQ. The J segment lost 0 bases and the V segment lost 0 bases, leaving 7 bases of the junction unmatched. CDR3 in DNA: TGTGCCAGCAGCCAAGAGGGGGGAACAGGGGGCTCCTATAATTCACCCCTCCACTTT. Translating it yields CASSQEGGTGGSYNSPLHF.

The chain couples TRBV5-1 to TRBJ2-5, with 9 bases fitting TRBD1. Germline V lookup: CDR1 SGHRS, CDR2 YFSETQ. The CDR3 sequence is 14 residues long. V lost 4 bases, J lost 5 bases, and 6 bases stayed unmatched. The DNA for the CDR3 is TGCGCCAGCAGCCCGTTGGGGACAGGGGAGACCCAGTACTTC. Amino acids: CASSPLGTGETQYF. The variable domain in full, with the rest retrieved from reference TRBV5-1 and TRBJ2-5, is KAGVTQTPRYLIKTRGQQVTLSCSPISGHRSVSWYQQTPGQGLQFLFEYFSETQRNKGNFPGRFSGRQFSNSRSEMNVSTLELGDSALYLCASSPLGTGETQYFGPGTRLLVL.

The chain has TRBV12-5 and TRBJ2-2; possibly TRBD2 for D (6 bases). Germline CDR1 LGHNT, CDR2 FRNRAP. Trimming removed 0 bases at V and 7 bases at J, with 21 bases between. The CDR3 consists of 18 residues. CDR3 nucleotide sequence: TGTGCTAGTGGTTTGGTACGGATGTTTGGGGGGAGAGACGGGGAGCTGTTTTTT. It codes for CASGLVRMFGGRDGELFF. The variable domain in full, with the rest retrieved from reference TRBV12-5 and TRBJ2-2, is DARVTQTPRHKVTEMGQEVTMRCQPILGHNTVFWYRQTMMQGLELLAYFRNRAPLDDSGMPKDRFSAEMPDATLATLKIQPSEPRDSAVYFCASGLVRMFGGRDGELFFGEGSRLTVL.

The chain joins TRBV4-2 to TRBJ2-2, with 14 bases that match TRBD2. This CDR3 is 19 amino acids long. The germline V gene has CDR1 LGHNA and CDR2 YNFKEQ. V was clipped by 0 bases and J by 4 bases; unmatched bases: 7. The CDR3 sequence is CASSQDGRTSGGRTGELFF. DNA of the CDR3: TGTGCCAGCAGCCAAGATGGTAGGACTAGCGGGGGGCGCACCGGGGAGCTGTTTTTT.

This clone was observed a handful of times. The chain carries TRBV29-1 and TRBJ2-7, with D maybe TRBD1 (6 bases). This CDR3 contains 15 residues. CDR1 is SQVTM and CDR2 is ANQGSEA in the germline V gene. V lost 4 bases and J 1 base, leaving 17 bases between the germline ends. The CDR3 coding sequence is TGCAGCGTTGTCGACGGGGACACCCTTTCCTACGAGCAGTACTTC. Translated: CSVVDGDTLSYEQYF.

The CDR3 sequence: CATSRVFGGAYEQYF. Written as DNA, the CDR3 is TGTGCCACCAGCAGAGTTTTTGGCGGTGCCTACGAGCAGTACTTC. This chain links TRBV15 with TRBJ2-7; no definite D call. Germline CDR1 and CDR2: LNHNV and YYDKDF (reference sequence). V lost 1 base, J lost 2 bases, and 12 bases lay in between. The CDR3 extends over 15 amino acids.

The CDR3 here is CASSLRQEETQYF. In DNA form, the CDR3 reads TGTGCCAGCAGCTTACGACAAGAAGAGACCCAGTACTTC. The chain joins TRBV7-9 to TRBJ2-5; D is ambiguous. V was clipped by 2 bases and J by 3 bases, with 7 bases between them. The V gene's germline CDR1 is SEHNR and CDR2 FQNEAQ (reference sequence). The CDR3 extends over 13 amino acids.

The gene calls are TRBV7-6 and TRBJ2-1, with 9 bases identical to TRBD2. CDR1 and CDR2 (germline): SGHVS, FNYEAQ. The CDR3 consists of 14 residues. The V segment lost 3 bases and the J segment 9 bases; nucleotides outside the gene matches: 6. CDR3 residues: CASSFAGGPGEQFF. The CDR3 nucleotides are TGTGCCAGCAGCTTTGCGGGGGGGCCGGGTGAGCAGTTCTTC.

This clone was seen more than once but under ten times. This chain uses TRBV20-1 with TRBJ1-2; the D gene is possibly TRBD1 (5 bases). Germline loops: CDR1 DFQATT, CDR2 SNEGSKA (reference sequence). V was clipped by 6 bases and J by 8 bases, with 13 bases between them. The CDR3 covers 11 residues. CDR3 sequence (DNA): TGCAGTGCGCGAGCGGGGGAAGGCTACACCTTC. Amino acid sequence: CSARAGEGYTF.

The J gene is TRBJ2-5, the V gene TRBV10-3; 10 positions match TRBD2. The CDR3 extends over 15 amino acids. Losses at the gene ends were 3 bases for V and 3 bases for J; bases not matched to a gene: 4. Germline-derived CDR1 and CDR2 are ENHRY and SYGVKD. The CDR3 reads CAISDRTSGEETQYF. The CDR3 nucleotides read TGTGCCATCAGTGACCGGACTAGCGGTGAAGAGACCCAGTACTTC.

The chain couples TRBV13 to TRBJ1-2; D remains unclear. The CDR3 runs to 14 residues. Trimming removed 4 bases at V and 2 bases at J, with 11 bases between. The germline V gene encodes CDR1 PRHDT and CDR2 FYEKMQ (reference sequence). CDR3 protein: CASSSGGSNYGYTF. The CDR3 DNA reads as TGTGCCAGCAGCTCGGGAGGGTCGAACTATGGCTACACCTTC.